This TCR beta chain was profiled in a study of beta chain features in type 1 diabetes. Sort purity for all populations was recorded as exceeding 98%. Whole-study results and caveats: When Type 1 diabetes patients were examined, their TCRB CDR3s proved moderately but significantly shorter in all four CD4+ subsets. Type 1 diabetes patients showed fewer insertions and more deletions at VDJ junctions. Whether HLA type affects TCRB rearrangement stayed undetermined in the present work. Patients' naive, central memory and Treg TCRB repertoires seemed closer to one another than those of healthy donors.

Expressed TCRB transcripts were sequenced because the entire RNA isolate underwent reverse transcription. Sequencing used immunoSEQ multiplex PCR; TCRdb keeps in-frame clones, though not all of them. Among more than 550,000 clones listed, more than 12% were seen once. Germline lookup yields CDR1 GTSNPN and CDR2 SVGIG (reference sequence). Trimming pared 2 bases from V and 1 base from J, leaving 6 bases between. The CDR3 is 14 residues long. About this clone: The antigen remains undetermined.

The V gene is TRBV30, the J gene TRBJ2-6, with unresolved D. This clonotype was obtained from a man aged 18-30 years with type 1 diabetes. Specimen: naive CD4+ T cells from blood. CDR3 protein: CAWSRRSGANVLTF. The DNA for the CDR3 is TGTGCCTGGAGTCGAAGGTCTGGGGCCAACGTCCTGACTTTC.